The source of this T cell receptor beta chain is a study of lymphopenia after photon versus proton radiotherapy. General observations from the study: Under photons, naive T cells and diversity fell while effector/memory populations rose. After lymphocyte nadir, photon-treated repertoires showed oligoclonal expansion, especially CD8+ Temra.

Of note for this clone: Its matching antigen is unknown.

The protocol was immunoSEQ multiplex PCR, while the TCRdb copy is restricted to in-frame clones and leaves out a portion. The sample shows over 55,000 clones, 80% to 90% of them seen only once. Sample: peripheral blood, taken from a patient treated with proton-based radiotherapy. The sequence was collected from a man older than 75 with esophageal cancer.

DNA for the CDR3: TGCGCCAGCAGCCAAGATCGGGACGGAACCCATGGCTACACCTTC. This gives the protein CASSQDRDGTHGYTF. This rearrangement joins TRBV4-3 to TRBJ1-2; D is perhaps TRBD1 (5 bases). Trimming left V 0 bases short and J 6 bases short, with 14 bases between. The germline gives CDR1 LGHNA, CDR2 YSLEER. The CDR3 totals 15 residues.